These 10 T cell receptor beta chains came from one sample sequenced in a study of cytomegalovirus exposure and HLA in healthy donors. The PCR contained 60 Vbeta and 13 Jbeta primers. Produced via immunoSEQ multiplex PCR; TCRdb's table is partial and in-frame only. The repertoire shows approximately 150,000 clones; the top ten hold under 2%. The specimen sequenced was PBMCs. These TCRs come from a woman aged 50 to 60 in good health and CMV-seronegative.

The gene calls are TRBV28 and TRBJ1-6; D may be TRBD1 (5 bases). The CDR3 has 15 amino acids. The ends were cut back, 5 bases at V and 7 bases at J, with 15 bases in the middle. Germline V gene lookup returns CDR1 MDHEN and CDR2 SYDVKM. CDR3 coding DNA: TGTGCCAGCAGTGCACTCGGGGGGAGGAATTCACCCCTCCACTTT. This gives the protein CASSALGGRNSPLHF.

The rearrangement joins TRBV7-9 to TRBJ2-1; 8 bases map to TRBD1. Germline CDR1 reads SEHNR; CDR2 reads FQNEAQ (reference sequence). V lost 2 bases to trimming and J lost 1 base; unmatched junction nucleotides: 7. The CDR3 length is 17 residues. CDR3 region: CASSLMTGQDSYNEQFF. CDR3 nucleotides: TGTGCCAGCAGCTTAATGACGGGACAGGATTCCTACAATGAGCAGTTCTTC.

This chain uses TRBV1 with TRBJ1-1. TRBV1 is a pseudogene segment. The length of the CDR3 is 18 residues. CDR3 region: CTSSQGVREGVMNTEAFF. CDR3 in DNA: TGCACCAGCAGCCAAGGGGTGCGGGAGGGGGTCATGAACACTGAAGCTTTCTTT.

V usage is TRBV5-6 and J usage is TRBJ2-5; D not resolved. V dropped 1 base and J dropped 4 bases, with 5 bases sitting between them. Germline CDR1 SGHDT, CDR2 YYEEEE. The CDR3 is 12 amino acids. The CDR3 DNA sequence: TGTGCCAGCAGCTTGCTCGGAGAGACCCAGTACTTC. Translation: CASSLLGETQYF. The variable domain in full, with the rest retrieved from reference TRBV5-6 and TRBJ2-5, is DAGVTQSPTHLIKTRGQQVTLRCSPKSGHDTVSWYQQALGQGPQFIFQYYEEEERQRGNFPDRFSGHQFPNYSSELNVNALLLGDSALYLCASSLLGETQYFGPGTRLLVL.

CDR3 DNA: TGTGCCAGCAGTCCGGGACTAGCGGGTACGCGGCTAGAGACCCAGTACTTC. It codes for CASSPGLAGTRLETQYF. The J gene is TRBJ2-5, the V gene TRBV2, with 12 bases fitting TRBD2. The germline V gene encodes CDR1 SNHLY and CDR2 FYNNEI. V dropped 5 bases and J dropped 4; count of bases not matched to a gene: 11. This CDR3 is built from 17 residues.

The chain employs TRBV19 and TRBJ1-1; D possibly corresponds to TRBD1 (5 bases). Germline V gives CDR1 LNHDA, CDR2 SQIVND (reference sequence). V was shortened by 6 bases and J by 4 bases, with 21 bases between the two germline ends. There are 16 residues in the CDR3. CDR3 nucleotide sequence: TGTGCCAGTAGCCAAGCATGGAAGGGGTCAGGCACTGAAGCTTTCTTT. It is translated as CASSQAWKGSGTEAFF.

The CDR3, as DNA: TGTGCCAGCAGCGGGGGGACAGGGAGCTACTACGAGCAGTACTTC. Translating gives CASSGGTGSYYEQYF. This chain joins TRBV7-2 and TRBJ2-7; 9 bases map to TRBD1. V lost 5 bases and J lost 3; bases outside the gene matches: 8. This CDR3 has 15 amino acids. The germline V gene encodes CDR1 SGHTA and CDR2 FQGNSA. The whole variable domain, filled in from reference TRBV7-2 and TRBJ2-7, reads GAGVSQSPSNKVTEKGKDVELRCDPISGHTALYWYRQSLGQGLEFLIYFQGNSAPDKSGLPSDRFSAERTGGSVSTLTIQRTQQEDSAVYLCASSGGTGSYYEQYFGPGTRLTVT.

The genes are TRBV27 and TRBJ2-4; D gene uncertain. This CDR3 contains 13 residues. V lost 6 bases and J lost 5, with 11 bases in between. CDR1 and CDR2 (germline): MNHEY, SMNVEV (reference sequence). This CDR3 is CASRPSGENIQYF. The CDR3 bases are TGTGCCAGCAGACCTAGTGGTGAAAACATTCAGTACTTC.

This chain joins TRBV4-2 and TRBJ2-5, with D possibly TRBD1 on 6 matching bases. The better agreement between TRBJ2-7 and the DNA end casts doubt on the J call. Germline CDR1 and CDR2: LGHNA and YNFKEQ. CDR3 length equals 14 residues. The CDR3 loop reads CASSRPGQIYEQYF. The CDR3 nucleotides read TGTGCCAGCAGCCGCCCCGGACAGATCTACGAGCAGTACTTC.

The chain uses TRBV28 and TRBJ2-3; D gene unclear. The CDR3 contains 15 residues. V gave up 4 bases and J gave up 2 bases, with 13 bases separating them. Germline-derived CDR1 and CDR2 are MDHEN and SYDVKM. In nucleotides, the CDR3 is TGTGCCAGCAGTTGGAGTAGCAGACTCACAGATACGCAGTATTTT. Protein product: CASSWSSRLTDTQYF.